This T cell receptor (beta chain) was sequenced during a study of control samples from healthy donors and cancer patients. This CDR3 has 15 residues. Trimming removed 8 bases at V and 0 bases at J, with 14 bases between. CDR1 and CDR2 from the germline V gene are SNHLY and FYNNEI. Using immunoSEQ multiplex PCR, the repertoire was profiled, and TCRdb retains in-frame clones only, with some absent. Here the sample spans tens of thousands of clones, around 87% being singletons. The TCR was taken from a middle-aged man in good health. The sequenced sample consisted of blood. J is TRBJ1-5 and V is TRBV2; no firm D call. The CDR3 region has the DNA TGTGCCAGCTCTCGGACGGACTATAGCAATCAGCCCCAGCATTTT. Its translation is CASSRTDYSNQPQHF.